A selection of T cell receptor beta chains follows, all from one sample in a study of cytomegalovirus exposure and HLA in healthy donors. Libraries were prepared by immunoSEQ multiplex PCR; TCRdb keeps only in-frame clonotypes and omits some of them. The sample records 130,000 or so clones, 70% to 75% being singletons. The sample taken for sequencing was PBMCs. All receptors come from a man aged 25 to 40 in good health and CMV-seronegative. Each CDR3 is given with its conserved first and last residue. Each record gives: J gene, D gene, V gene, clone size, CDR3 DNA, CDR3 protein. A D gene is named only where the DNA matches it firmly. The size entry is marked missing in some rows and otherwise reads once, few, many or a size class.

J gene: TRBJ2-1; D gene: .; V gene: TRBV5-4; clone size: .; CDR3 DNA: TGTGCCAGCAGCTACCGAGGCTCCTACAATGAGCAGTTCTTC; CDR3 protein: CASSYRGSYNEQFF
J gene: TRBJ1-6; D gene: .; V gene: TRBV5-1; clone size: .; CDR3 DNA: TGCGCCAGCAGCTTGGAAGGGGGTTATAATTCACCCCTCCACTTT; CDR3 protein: CASSLEGGYNSPLHF
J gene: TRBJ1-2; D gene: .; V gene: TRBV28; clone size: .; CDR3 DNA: TGTGCCAGCAGTTTGTCGGACACTAATCTCTATGGCTACACCTTC; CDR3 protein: CASSLSDTNLYGYTF
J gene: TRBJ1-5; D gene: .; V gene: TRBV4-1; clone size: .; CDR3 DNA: TGCGCCAGCAGCCAAGAACCCAGGAATCAGCCCCAGCATTTT; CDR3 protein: CASSQEPRNQPQHF
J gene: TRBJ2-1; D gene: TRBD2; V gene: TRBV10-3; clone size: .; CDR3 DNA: TGTGCCACTTTACGTACTAGCGGGGGGAACAATGAGCAGTTCTTC; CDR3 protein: CATLRTSGGNNEQFF
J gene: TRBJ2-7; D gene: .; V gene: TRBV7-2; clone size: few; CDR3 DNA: TGTGCCAGCAGCTTAGCGCCAGGACAATACGAGCAGTACTTC; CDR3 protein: CASSLAPGQYEQYF
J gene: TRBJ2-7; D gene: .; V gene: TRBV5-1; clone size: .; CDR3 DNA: TGCGCCAGCAGCCCCGGGGGACTGGGTCCCTACGAGCAGTACTTC; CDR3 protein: CASSPGGLGPYEQYF
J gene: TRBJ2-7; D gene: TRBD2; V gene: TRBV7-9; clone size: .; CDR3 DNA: TGTGCCAGCAGCCCAGGACTAGCAGGCGAGCAGTACTTC; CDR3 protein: CASSPGLAGEQYF
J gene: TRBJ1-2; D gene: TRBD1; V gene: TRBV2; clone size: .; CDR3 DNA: TGTGCCAGCAGTGAACAGGGACAGGGCGATGGCTACACCTTC; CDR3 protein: CASSEQGQGDGYTF
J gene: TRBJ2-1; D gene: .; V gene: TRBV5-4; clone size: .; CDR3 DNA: TGTGCCAGCAGCGGGGCCGACAGGCCTATTTACAATGAGCAGTTCTTC; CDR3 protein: CASSGADRPIYNEQFF
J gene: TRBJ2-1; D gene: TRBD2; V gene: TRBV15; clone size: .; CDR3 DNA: TGTGCCACCAGCAGAGATCTAGCGGACAATGAGCAGTTCTTC; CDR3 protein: CATSRDLADNEQFF
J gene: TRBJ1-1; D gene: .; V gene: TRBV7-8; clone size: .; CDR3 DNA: TGTGCCAGCAGCTTAGGTTCGGTGAGGAGCACTGAAGCTTTCTTT; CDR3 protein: CASSLGSVRSTEAFF
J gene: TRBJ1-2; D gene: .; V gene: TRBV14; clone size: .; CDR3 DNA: TGTGCCAGCAGCCAAGGAGGGAGGTTATATGGCTACACCTTC; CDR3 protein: CASSQGGRLYGYTF
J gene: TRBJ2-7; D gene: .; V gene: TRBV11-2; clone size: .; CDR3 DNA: TGTGCCAGCAGCTTACCCAGGGTTATGGTCGAGCAGTACTTC; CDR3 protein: CASSLPRVMVEQYF
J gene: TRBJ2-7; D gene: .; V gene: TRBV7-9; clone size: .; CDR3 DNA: TGTGCCAGCAGCCTCCGGACAGTCGAGCAGTACTTC; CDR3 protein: CASSLRTVEQYF
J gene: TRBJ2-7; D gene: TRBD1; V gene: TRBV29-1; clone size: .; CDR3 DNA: TGCAGCGTACTTGACAGGGGAAGGTCCTACGAGCAGTACTTC; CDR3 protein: CSVLDRGRSYEQYF
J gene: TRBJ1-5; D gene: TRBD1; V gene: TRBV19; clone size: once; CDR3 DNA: TGTGCCAGTAGTAAAGGGGGGACAGGGTTAAGTAATCAGCCCCAGCATTTT; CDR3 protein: CASSKGGTGLSNQPQHF
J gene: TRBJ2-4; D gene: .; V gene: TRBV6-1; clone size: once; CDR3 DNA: TGTGCCAGCAGTCTCTTGGCCCCCCGGGGCATTCAGTACTTC; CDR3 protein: CASSLLAPRGIQYF
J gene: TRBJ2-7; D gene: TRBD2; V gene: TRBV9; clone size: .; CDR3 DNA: TGTGCCAGCAGCCCAGGGACTAATCGCGTTGGAGAGCAGTACTTC; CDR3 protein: CASSPGTNRVGEQYF
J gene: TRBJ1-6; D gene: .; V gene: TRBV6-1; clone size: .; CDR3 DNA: TGTGCCAGCATTTCAACAGGGTCTAATTCACCCCTCCACTTT; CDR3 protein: CASISTGSNSPLHF
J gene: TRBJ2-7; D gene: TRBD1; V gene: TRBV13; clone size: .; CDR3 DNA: TGTGCCAGCAGCAGGCCGGGACAGGGGACCTACGAGCAGTACTTC; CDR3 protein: CASSRPGQGTYEQYF
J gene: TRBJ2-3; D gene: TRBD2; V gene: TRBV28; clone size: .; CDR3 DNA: TGTGCCAGCTTTCTAGCGGGGGGGGAGACTAGCACAGATACGCAGTATTTT; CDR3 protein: CASFLAGGETSTDTQYF
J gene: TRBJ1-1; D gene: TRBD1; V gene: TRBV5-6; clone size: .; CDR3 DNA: TGTGCCAGCAGCGCGCAGACAGGGGGCGGCACTGAAGCTTTCTTT; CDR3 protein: CASSAQTGGGTEAFF
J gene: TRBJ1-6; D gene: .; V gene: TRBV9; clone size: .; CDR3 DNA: TGTGCCAGCAGCCTGATGGGCTCCAGCTCCTATAATTCACCCCTCCACTTT; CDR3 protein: CASSLMGSSSYNSPLHF
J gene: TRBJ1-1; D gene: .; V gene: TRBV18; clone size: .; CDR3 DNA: TGTGCCAGCTCACCAGGGGTCGGGAGCACTGAAGCTTTCTTT; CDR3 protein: CASSPGVGSTEAFF
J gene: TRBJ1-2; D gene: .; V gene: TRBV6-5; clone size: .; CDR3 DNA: TGTGCCAGCAGAACAGGGTTTGACTATGGCTACACCTTC; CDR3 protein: CASRTGFDYGYTF
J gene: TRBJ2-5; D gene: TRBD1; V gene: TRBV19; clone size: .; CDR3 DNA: TGTGCCAGTAGTACCTCCGGGACAGGGGGGGAGACCCAGTACTTC; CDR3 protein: CASSTSGTGGETQYF
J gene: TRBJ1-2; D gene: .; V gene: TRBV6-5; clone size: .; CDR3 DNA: TGTGCCAGCAGTTACTCTAGGGGTGTTAGGAACTATGGCTACACCTTC; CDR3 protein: CASSYSRGVRNYGYTF
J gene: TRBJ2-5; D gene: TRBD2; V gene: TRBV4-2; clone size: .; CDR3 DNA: TGTGCCAGCAGCCAAGACGGTGCGGGAGTTCAAGAGACCCAGTACTTC; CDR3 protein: CASSQDGAGVQETQYF
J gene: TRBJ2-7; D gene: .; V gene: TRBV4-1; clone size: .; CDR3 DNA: TGCGCCAGCAGCTCGGAGCCCTCGACCGAAGGCGAGCAGTACTTC; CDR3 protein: CASSSEPSTEGEQYF
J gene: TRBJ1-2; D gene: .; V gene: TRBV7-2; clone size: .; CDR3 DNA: TGTGCCAGCAGCTTAGTTGGCAATGGTGGCTACACCTTC; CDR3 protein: CASSLVGNGGYTF
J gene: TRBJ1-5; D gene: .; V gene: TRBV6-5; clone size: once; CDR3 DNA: TGTGCCAGCAGTTACATCACAGGCGTTCAGCCCCAGCATTTT; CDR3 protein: CASSYITGVQPQHF
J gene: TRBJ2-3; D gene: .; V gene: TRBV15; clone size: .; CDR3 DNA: TGTGCCACCAGCAGAGATCCTCTAGATACGCAGTATTTT; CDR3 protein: CATSRDPLDTQYF
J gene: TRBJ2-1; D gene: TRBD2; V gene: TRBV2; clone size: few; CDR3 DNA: TGTGCCAGCCGTCGACTAGCGCCCTACAATGAGCAGTTCTTC; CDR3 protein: CASRRLAPYNEQFF
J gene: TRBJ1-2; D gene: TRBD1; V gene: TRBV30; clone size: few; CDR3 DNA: TGTGCCTGGAGTACACAACCGGGACAGCCCTATGGCTACACCTTC; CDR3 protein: CAWSTQPGQPYGYTF
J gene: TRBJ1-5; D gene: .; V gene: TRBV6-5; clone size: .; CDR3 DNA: TGTGCCAGCAGTTACTCGATGGAGTCCGTGCCCCAGCATTTT; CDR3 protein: CASSYSMESVPQHF
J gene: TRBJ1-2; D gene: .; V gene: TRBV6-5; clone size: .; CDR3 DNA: TGTGCCAGCAGTTACGGGCTTTATGGCTACACCTTC; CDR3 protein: CASSYGLYGYTF
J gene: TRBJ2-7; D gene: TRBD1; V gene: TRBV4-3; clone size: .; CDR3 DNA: TGCGCCAGCAGCCCGCGCTACGGACAGGCTTACGAGCAGTACTTC; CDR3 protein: CASSPRYGQAYEQYF
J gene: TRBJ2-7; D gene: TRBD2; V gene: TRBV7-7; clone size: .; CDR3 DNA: TGTGCTAGCAGCGGGGGCATTAGCTACGAGCAGTACTTC; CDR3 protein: CASSGGISYEQYF
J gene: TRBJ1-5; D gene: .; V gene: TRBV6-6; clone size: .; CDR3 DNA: TGTGCCAGCAGTTACGTTTGGGTGCGGAGCAATCAGCCCCAGCATTTT; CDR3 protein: CASSYVWVRSNQPQHF
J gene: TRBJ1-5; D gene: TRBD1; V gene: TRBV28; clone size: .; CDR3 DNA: TGTGCCAGCAAAACAGGGGCGGGGAATCAGCCCCAGCATTTT; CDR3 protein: CASKTGAGNQPQHF
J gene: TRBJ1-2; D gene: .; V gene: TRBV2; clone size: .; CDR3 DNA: TGTGCCAGAAGAGTTACAGGGTCGGGAGGAGAAATAGGCTTC; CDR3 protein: CARRVTGSGGEIGF
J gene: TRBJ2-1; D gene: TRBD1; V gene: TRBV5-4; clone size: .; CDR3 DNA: TGTGCCAGCAGCTCGGGAGCAGGGGGCGAGCAGTTCTTC; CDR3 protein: CASSSGAGGEQFF
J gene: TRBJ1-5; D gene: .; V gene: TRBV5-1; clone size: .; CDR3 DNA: TGCGCCAGCAGCTTGGAGGAGGGACAGCCCCAGCATTTT; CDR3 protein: CASSLEEGQPQHF
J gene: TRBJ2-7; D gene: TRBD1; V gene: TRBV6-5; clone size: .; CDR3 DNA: TGTGCCAGCAGCCGCCAAATGACAGGGAACGAGCAGTACTTC; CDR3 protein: CASSRQMTGNEQYF
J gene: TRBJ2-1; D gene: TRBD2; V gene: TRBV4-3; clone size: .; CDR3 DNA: TGCGCCAGCAGTGCAGCGGGGGGGCCGGATGAGCAGTTCTTC; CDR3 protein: CASSAAGGPDEQFF
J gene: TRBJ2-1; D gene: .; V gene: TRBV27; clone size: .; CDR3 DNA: TGTGCCAGCAGCGCCGGGTTCAGCTCCTACAATGAGCAGTTCTTC; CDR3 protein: CASSAGFSSYNEQFF
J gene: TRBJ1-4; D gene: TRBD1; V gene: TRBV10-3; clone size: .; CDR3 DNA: TGTGCCATCAGCCCGGGACAGGGGATCACTAATGAAAAACTGTTTTTT; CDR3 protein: CAISPGQGITNEKLFF
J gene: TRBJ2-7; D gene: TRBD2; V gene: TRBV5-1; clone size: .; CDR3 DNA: TGCGCCAGCAGCTTCACTAGCGGGAGCTACGAGCAGTACTTC; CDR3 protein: CASSFTSGSYEQYF
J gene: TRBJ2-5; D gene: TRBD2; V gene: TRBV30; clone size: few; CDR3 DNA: TGTGCCTGGGGACTAGCCGTGGGGACCCAGTACTTC; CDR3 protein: CAWGLAVGTQYF
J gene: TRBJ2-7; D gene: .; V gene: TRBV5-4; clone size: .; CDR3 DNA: TGTGCCAGCAGCTTGGAATTCACGGGTCTCGAGCAGTACTTC; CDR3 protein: CASSLEFTGLEQYF
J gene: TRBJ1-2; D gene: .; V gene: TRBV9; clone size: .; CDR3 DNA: TGTGCCAGCAGCGTGGGATCGTCAGGGGTAAATGGCTACACCTTC; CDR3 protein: CASSVGSSGVNGYTF
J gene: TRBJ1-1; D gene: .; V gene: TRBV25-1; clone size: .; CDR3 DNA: TGTGCCAGCAGTGTACTGGACAGCTTGAACACTGAAGCTTTCTTT; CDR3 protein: CASSVLDSLNTEAFF
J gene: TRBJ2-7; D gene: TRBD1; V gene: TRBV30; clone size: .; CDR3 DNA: TGTGCCTGGAGCGCAGGACAGGGGACTACGGAGCAGTACTTC; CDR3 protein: CAWSAGQGTTEQYF
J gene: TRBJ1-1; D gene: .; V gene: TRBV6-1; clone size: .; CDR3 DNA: TGTGCCAGCTCAGCGGGCTCGAACACTGAAGCTTTCTTT; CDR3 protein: CASSAGSNTEAFF
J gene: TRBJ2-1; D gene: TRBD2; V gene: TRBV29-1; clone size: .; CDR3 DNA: TGCAGCTACCGAGGGGCTAGCGGGAACAATGAGCAGTTCTTC; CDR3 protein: CSYRGASGNNEQFF
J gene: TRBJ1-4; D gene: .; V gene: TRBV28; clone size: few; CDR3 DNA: TGTGCCAGCAGCCGGCGGAAGGAGAATGAAAAACTGTTTTTT; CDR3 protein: CASSRRKENEKLFF